Listed here is a single TCR beta chain. This specimen comes from a study of PD-L1 blockade in urothelial cancer. Study at large: Blood analysis took place 3 weeks (second dose) and 6 weeks after treatment start.

The V and J ends lost 8 bases and 6 bases, in that order; junction bases with no gene match: 6. CDR3 length: 13 residues. Germline CDR1 SNHLY, CDR2 FYNNEI. The assay was immunoSEQ multiplex PCR, and TCRdb's table has in-frame clones only and misses some. Of tens of thousands of clones in the sample, roughly 80% were seen once. This TCR came from an older man with urothelial cancer. The specimen comprised PBMCs, sampled around atezolizumab (anti-PD-L1) treatment. This chain connects TRBV2 to TRBJ2-3, with 9 nucleotides matching TRBD2. In DNA, the CDR3 is TGTGCCAGCGGAGGCGGGAGGGGTGATACGCAGTATTTT. Translating gives CASGGGRGDTQYF.